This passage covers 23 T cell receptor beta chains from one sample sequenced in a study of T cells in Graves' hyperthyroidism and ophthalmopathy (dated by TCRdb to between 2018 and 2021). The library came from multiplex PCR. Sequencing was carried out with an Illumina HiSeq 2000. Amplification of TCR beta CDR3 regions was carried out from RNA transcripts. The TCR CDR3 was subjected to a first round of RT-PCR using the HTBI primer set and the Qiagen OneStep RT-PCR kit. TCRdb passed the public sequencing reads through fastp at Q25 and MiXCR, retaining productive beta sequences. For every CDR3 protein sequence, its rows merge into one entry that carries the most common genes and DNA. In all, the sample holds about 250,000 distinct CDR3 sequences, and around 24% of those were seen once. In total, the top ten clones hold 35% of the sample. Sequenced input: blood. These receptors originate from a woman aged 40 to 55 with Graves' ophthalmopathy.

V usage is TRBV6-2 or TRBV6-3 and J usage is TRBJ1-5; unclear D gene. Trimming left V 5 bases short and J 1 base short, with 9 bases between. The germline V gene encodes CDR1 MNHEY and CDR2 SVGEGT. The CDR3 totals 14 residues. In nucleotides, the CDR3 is TGTGCCAGCAGTCACTTAAAGAGCAATCAGCCCCAGCATTTT. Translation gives CASSHLKSNQPQHF.

DNA of the CDR3: TGTGCCAGCAGCTATCGGACTAGCGCGGAGACCCAGTACTTC. Translation gives CASSYRTSAETQYF. V is TRBV7-9 and J is TRBJ2-5; 9 bases align to TRBD2. This CDR3 is 14 amino acids long. V lost 4 bases to trimming and J lost 5 bases; unmatched junction nucleotides: 5. Germline CDR1 SEHNR, CDR2 FQNEAQ (reference sequence).

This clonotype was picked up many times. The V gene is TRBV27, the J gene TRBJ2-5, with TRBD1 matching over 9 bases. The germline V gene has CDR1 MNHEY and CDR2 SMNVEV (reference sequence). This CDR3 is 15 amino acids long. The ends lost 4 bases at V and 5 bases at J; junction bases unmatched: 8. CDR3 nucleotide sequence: TGTGCCAGCAGTTCCCCCCGGACAGGGGAGGAGACCCAGTACTTC. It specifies CASSSPRTGEETQYF.

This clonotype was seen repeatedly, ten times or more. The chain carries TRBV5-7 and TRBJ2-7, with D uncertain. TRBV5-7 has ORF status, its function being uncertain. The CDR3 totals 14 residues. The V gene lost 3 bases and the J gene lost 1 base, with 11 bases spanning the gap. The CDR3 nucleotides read TGTGCCAGCAGCTCACCGACAATTTCCTACGAGCAGTACTTC. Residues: CASSSPTISYEQYF.

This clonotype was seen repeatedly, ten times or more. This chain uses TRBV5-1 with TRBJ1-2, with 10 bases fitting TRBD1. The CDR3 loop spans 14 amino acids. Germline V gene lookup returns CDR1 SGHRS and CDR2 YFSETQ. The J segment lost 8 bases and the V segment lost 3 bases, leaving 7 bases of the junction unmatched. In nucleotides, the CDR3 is TGCGCCAGCAGCTCAAAAGGACAGGGGGACGGCTACACCTTC. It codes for CASSSKGQGDGYTF.

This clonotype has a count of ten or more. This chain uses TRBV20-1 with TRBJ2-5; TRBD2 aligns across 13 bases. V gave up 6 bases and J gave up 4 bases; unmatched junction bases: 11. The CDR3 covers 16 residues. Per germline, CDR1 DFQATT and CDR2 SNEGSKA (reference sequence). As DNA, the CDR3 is TGCAGTGCCGAAGGACTAGCGGGAGTGAAGGGAGAGACCCAGTACTTC. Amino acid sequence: CSAEGLAGVKGETQYF.

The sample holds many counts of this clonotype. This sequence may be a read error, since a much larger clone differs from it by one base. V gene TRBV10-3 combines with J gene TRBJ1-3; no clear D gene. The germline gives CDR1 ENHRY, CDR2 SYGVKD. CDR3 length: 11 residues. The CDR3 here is CVIRAGNTIYF. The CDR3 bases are TGTGTCATAAGGGCTGGAAACACCATATATTTT.

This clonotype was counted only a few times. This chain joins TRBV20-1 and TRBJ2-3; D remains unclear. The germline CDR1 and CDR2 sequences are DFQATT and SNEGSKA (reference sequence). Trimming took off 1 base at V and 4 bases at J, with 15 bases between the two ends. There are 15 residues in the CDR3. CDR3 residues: CSARVPDAAPDTQYF. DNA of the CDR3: TGCAGTGCTAGAGTACCGGACGCCGCCCCAGATACGCAGTATTTT.

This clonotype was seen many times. CDR3 loop: CASSFWDRGGTYEQYF. Here the CDR3 DNA reads TGTGCCAGCAGTTTCTGGGACAGGGGGGGGACCTACGAGCAGTACTTC. The rearrangement joins TRBV12-3 or TRBV12-4 to TRBJ2-7, with TRBD1 identical over 11 bases. The CDR3 extends over 16 amino acids. Trimming took 3 bases from V and 2 from J; bases not matched to a gene: 6.

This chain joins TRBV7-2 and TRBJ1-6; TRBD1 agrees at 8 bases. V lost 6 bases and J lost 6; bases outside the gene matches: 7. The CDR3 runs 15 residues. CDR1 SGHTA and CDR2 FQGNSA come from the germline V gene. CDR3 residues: CASSPHRGSNSPLHF. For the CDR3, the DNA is TGTGCCAGCAGTCCCCACAGGGGGAGTAATTCACCCCTCCACTTT.

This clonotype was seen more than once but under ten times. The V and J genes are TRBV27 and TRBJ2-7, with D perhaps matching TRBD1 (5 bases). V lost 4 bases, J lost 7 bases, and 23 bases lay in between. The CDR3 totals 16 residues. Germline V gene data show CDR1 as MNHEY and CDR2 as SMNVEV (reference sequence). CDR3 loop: CASSSMNLRVRREQYF. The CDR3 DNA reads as TGTGCCAGCAGTTCAATGAACCTCAGGGTTCGGCGGGAGCAGTACTTC.

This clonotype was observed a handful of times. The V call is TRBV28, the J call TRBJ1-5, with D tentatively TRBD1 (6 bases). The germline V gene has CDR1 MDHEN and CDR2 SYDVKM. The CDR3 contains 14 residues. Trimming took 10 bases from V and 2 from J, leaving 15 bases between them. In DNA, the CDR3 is TGTGCCATTACAAGGGGGGCAGGCAATCAGCCCCAGCATTTT. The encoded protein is CAITRGAGNQPQHF.

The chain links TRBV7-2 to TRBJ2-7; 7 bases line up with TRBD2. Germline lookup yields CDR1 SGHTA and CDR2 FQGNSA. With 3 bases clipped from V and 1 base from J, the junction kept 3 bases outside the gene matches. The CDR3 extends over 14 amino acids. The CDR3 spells CASSFTSASYEQYF. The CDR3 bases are TGTGCCAGCAGCTTTACTAGCGCGTCCTACGAGCAGTACTTC.

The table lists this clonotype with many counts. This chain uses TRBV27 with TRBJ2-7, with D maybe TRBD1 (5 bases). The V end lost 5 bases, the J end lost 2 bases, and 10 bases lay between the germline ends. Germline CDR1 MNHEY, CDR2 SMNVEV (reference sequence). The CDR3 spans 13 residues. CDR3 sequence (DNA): TGTGCCAGCAGTACAAGACAGACCTACGAGCAGTACTTC. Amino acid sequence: CASSTRQTYEQYF.

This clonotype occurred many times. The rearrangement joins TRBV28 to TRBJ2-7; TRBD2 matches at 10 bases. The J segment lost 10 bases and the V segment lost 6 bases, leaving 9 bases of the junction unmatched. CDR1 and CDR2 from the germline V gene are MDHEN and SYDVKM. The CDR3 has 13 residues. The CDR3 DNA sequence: TGTGCCAGCAGCCGGCAGCTAGCGGGAGATCAGTACTTC. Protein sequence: CASSRQLAGDQYF.

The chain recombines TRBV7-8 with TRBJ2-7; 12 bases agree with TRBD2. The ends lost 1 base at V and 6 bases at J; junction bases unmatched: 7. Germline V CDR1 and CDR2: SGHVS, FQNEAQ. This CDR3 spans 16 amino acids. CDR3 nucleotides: TGTGCCAGCAGCTTAGGGTGGACTAGCGGGATGGGCGAGCAGTACTTC. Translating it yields CASSLGWTSGMGEQYF. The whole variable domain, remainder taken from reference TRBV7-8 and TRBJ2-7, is GAGVSQSPRYKVAKRGQDVALRCDPISGHVSLFWYQQALGQGPEFLTYFQNEAQLDKSGLPSDRFFAERPEGSVSTLKIQRTQQEDSAVYLCASSLGWTSGMGEQYFGPGTRLTVT.

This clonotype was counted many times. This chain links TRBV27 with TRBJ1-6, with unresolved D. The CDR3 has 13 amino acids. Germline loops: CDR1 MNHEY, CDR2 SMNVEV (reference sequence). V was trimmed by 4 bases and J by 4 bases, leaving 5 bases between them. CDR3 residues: CASSWEYNSPLHF. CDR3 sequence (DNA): TGTGCCAGCAGTTGGGAATATAATTCACCCCTCCACTTT.

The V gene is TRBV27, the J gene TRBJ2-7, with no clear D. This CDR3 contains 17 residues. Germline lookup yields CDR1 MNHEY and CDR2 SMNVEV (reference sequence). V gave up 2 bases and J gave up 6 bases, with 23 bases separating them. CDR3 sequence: CASSLRSAEWPPSEQYF. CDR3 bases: TGTGCCAGCAGTTTACGCAGCGCCGAATGGCCGCCTTCCGAGCAGTACTTC.

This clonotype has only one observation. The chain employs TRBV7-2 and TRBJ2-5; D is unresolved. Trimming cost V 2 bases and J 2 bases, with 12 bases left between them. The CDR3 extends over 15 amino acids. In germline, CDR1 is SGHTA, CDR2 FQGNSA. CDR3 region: CASSLYFDGQETQYF. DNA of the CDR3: TGTGCCAGCAGCTTATATTTTGACGGACAAGAGACCCAGTACTTC.

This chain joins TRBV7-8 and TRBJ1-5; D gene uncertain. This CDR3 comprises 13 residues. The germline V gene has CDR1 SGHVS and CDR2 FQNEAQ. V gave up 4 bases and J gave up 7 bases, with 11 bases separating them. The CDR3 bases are TGTGCCAGCAGCTCGACCCGGGTCCAGCCCCAGCATTTT. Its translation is CASSSTRVQPQHF.

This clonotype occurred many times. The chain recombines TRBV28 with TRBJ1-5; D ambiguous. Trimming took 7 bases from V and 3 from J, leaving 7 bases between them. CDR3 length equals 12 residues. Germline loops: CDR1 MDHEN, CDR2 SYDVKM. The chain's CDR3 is CASTLLNQPQHF. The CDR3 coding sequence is TGTGCCAGCACATTACTCAATCAGCCCCAGCATTTT.

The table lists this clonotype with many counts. The CDR3 loop is CASRLQGAAGSEQFF. CDR3 coding DNA: TGTGCCAGCAGGCTACAGGGGGCAGCGGGAAGTGAGCAGTTCTTC. The rearrangement joins TRBV2 to TRBJ2-1; 9 bases map to TRBD1. The germline V gene has CDR1 SNHLY and CDR2 FYNNEI. This CDR3 comprises 15 residues. J lost 9 bases, V lost 6 bases, and 12 bases had no gene match. The full variable domain, with the rest looked up from reference TRBV2 and TRBJ2-1, is EPEVTQTPSHQVTQMGQEVILRCVPISNHLYFYWYRQILGQKVEFLVSFYNNEISEKSEIFDDQFSVERPDGSNFTLKIRSTKLEDSAMYFCASRLQGAAGSEQFFGPGTRLTVL.

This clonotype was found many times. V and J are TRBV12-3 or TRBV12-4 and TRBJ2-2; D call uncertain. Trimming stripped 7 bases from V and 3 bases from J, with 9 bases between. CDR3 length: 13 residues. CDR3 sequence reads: CASNYGYTGELFF. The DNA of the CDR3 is TGTGCCAGCAATTACGGGTACACCGGGGAGCTGTTTTTT.